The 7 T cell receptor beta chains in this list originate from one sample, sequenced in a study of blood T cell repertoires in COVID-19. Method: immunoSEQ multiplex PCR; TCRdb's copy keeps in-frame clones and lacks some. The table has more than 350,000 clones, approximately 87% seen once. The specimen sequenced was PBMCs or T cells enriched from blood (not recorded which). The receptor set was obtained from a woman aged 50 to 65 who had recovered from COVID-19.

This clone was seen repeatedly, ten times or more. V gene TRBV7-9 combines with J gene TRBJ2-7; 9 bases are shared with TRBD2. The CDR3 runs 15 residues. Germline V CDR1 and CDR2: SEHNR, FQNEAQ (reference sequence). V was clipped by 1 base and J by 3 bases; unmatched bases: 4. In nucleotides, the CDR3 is TGTGCCAGCAGCTTAGAACTAGCGGGTTTCTACGAGCAGTACTTC. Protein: CASSLELAGFYEQYF.

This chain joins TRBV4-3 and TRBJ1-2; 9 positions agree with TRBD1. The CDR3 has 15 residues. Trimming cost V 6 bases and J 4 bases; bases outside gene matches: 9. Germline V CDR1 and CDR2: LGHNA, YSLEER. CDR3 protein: CASSTGTGSGYGYTF. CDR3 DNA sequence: TGCGCCAGCAGTACCGGGACAGGGTCGGGCTATGGCTACACCTTC.

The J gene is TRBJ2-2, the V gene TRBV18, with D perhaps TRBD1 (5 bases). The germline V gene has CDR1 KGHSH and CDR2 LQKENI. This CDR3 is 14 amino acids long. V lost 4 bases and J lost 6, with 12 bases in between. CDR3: CASSLTVGPGELFF. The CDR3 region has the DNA TGTGCCAGCTCACTCACTGTGGGGCCCGGGGAGCTGTTTTTT.

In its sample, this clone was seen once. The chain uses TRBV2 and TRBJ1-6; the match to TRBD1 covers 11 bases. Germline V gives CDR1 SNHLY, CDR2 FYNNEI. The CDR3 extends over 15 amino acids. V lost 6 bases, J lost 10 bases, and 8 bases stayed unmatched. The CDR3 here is CASSPDRGHYSPLHF. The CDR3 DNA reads TGTGCCAGCAGCCCGGACAGGGGGCATTACTCACCCCTCCACTTT.

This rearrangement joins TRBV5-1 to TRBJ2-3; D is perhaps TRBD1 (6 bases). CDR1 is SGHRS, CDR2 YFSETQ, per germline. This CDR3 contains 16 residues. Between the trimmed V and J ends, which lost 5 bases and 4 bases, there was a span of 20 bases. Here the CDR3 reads CASRLLTSGTSDTQYF. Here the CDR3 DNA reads TGCGCCAGCAGACTCCTAACCTCCGGGACATCAGATACGCAGTATTTT.

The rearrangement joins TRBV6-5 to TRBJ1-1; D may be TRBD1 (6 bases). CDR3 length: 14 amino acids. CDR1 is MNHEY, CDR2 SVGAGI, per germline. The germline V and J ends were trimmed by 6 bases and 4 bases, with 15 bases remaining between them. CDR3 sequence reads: CASSLGGASTEAFF. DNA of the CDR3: TGTGCCAGCAGCCTCGGGGGGGCGAGCACTGAAGCTTTCTTT.

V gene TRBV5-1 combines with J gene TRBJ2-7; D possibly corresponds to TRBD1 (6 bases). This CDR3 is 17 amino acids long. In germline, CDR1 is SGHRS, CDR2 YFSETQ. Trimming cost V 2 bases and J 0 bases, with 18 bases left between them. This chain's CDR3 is CASSLGYGTGSSYEQYF. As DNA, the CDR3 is TGCGCCAGCAGCTTAGGTTACGGAACAGGGAGCTCCTACGAGCAGTACTTC.